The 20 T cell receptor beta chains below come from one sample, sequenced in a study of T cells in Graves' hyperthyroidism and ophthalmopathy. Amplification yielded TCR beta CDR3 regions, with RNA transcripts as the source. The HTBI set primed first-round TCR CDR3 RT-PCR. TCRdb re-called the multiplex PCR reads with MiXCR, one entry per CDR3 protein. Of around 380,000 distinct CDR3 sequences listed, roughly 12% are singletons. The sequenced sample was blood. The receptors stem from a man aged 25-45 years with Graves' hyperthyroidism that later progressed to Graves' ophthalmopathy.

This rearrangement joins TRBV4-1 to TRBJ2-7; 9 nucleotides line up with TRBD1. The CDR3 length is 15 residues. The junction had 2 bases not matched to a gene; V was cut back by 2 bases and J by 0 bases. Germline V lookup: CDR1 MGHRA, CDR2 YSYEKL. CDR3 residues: CASSQWTGVSYEQYF. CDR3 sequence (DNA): TGCGCCAGCAGCCAATGGACAGGGGTCTCCTACGAGCAGTACTTC.

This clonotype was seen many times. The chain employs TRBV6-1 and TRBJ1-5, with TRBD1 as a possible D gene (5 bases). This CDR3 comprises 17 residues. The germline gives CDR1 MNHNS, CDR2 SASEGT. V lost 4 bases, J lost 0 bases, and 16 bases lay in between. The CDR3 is CASSGKGRTYSNQPQHF. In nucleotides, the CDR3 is TGTGCCAGCAGTGGGAAGGGGCGCACGTATAGCAATCAGCCCCAGCATTTT.

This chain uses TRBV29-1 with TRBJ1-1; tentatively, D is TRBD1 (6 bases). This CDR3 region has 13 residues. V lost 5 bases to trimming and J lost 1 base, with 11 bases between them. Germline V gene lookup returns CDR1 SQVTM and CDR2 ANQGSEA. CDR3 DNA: TGCAGCGTTACCTTGGACAGGAACACTGAAGCTTTCTTT. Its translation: CSVTLDRNTEAFF.

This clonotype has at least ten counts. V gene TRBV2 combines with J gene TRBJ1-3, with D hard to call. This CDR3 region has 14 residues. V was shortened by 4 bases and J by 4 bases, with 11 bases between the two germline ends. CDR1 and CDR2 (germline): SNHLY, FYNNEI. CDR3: CASSVWMGGNTIYF. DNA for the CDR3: TGTGCCAGCAGTGTTTGGATGGGAGGAAACACCATATATTTT. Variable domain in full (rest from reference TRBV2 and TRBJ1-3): EPEVTQTPSHQVTQMGQEVILRCVPISNHLYFYWYRQILGQKVEFLVSFYNNEISEKSEIFDDQFSVERPDGSNFTLKIRSTKLEDSAMYFCASSVWMGGNTIYFGEGSWLTVV.

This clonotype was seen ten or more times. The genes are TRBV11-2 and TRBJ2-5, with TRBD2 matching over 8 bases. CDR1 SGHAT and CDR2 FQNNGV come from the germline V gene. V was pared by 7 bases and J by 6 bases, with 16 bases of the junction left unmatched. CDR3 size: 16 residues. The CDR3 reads CASTELSGGFIKTQYF. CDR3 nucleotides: TGTGCCAGCACCGAACTTTCGGGGGGGTTCATTAAGACCCAGTACTTC.

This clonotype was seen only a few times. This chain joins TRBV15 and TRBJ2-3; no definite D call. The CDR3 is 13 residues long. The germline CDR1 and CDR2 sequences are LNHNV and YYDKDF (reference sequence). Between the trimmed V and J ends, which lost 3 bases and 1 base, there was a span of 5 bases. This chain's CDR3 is CATSRIRTDTQYF. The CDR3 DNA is TGTGCCACCAGCAGGATCCGCACAGATACGCAGTATTTT.

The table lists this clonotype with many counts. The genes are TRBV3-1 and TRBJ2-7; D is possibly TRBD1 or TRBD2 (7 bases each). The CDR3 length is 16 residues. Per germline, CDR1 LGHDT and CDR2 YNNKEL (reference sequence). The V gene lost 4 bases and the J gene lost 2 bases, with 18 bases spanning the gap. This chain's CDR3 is CASSRTGDRGAYEQYF. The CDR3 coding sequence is TGTGCCAGCAGCCGAACAGGGGATCGGGGGGCCTACGAGCAGTACTTC.

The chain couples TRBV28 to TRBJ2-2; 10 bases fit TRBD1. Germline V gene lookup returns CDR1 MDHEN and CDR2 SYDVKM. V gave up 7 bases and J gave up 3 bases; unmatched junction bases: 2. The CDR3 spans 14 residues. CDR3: CASKGQGDTGELFF. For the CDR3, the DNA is TGTGCCAGCAAAGGACAGGGGGACACCGGGGAGCTGTTTTTT.

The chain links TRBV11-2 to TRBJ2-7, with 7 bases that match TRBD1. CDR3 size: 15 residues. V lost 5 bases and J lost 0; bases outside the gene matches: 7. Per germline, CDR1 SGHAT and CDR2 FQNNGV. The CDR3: CASSLRGQNSYEQYF. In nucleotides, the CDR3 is TGTGCCAGCAGCCTTAGGGGACAGAACTCCTACGAGCAGTACTTC.

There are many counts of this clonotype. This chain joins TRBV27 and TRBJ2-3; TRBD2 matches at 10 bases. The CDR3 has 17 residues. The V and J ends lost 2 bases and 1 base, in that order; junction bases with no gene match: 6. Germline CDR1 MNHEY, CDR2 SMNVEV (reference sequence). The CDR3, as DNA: TGTGCCAGCAGTTTAATAGGGACTAGCGAGGGCACAGATACGCAGTATTTT. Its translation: CASSLIGTSEGTDTQYF.

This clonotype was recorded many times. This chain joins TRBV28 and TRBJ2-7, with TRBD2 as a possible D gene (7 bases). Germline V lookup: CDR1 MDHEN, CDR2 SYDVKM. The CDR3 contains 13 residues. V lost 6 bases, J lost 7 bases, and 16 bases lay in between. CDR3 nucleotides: TGTGCCAGCAGAACCGGGGGGCGTGAAGAGCAGTACTTC. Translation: CASRTGGREEQYF.

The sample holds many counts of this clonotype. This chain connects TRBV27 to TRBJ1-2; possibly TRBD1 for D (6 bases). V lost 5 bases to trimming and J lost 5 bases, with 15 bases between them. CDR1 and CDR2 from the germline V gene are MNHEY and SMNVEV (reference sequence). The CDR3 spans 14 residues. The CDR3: CASSPIRGRYGYTF. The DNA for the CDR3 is TGTGCCAGCAGTCCCATTAGGGGGAGGTATGGCTACACCTTC.

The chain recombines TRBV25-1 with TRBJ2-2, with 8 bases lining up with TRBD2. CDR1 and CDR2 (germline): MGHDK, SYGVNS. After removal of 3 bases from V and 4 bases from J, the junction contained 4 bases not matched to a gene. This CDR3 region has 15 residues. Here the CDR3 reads CASSDSGGPTGELFF. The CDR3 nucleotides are TGTGCCAGCAGTGACTCGGGGGGGCCCACCGGGGAGCTGTTTTTT.

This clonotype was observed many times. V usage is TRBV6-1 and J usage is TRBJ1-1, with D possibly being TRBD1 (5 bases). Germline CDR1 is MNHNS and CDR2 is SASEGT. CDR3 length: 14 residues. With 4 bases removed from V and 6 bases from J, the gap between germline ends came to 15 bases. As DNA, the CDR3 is TGTGCCAGCAGTGTAGGGACCCTGAAACCTGAAGCTTTCTTT. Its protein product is CASSVGTLKPEAFF.

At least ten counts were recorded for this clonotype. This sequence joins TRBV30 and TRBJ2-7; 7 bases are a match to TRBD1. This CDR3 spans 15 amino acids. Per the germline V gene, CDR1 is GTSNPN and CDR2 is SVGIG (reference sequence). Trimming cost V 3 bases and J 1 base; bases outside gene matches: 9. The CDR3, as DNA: TGTGCCTGGAGCGGAAGACAGGGTACGTCCTACGAGCAGTACTTC. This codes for CAWSGRQGTSYEQYF. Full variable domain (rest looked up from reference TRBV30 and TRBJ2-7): SQTIHQWPATLVQPVGSPLSLECTVEGTSNPNLYWYRQAAGRGLQLLFYSVGIGQISSEVPQNLSASRPQDRQFILSSKKLLLSDSGFYLCAWSGRQGTSYEQYFGPGTRLTVT.

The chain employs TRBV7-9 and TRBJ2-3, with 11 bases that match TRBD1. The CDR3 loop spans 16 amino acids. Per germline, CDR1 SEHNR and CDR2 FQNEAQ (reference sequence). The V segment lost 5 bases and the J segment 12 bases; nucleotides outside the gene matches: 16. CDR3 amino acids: CASSPQGTGGGDAQYF. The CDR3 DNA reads TGTGCCAGCAGCCCCCAGGGGACAGGGGGAGGGGATGCACAGTATTTT.

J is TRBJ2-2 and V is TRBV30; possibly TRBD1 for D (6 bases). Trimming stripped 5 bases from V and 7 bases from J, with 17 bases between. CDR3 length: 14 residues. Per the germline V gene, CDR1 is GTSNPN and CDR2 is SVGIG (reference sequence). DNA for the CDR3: TGTGCCTGGGATCCAACAGGGATCGGCGGGGAGCTGTTTTTT. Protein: CAWDPTGIGGELFF.

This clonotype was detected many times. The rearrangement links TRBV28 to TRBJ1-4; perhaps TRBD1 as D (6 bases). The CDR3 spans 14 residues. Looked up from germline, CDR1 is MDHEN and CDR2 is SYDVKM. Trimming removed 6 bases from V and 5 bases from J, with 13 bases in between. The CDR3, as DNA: TGTGCCAGCAGCCCGGGACAAATCAATGAAAAACTGTTTTTT. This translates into CASSPGQINEKLFF.

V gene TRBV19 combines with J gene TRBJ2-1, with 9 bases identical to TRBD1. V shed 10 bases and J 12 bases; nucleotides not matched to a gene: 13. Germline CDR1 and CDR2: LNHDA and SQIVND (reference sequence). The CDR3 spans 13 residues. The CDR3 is CATSGTGSFPQFF. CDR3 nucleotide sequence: TGTGCCACCTCCGGGACAGGGTCATTCCCGCAGTTCTTC.

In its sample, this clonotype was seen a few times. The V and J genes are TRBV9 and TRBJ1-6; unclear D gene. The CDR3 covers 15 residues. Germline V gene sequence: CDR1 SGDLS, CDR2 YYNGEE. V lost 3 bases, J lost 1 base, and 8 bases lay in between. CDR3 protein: CASSASTSYNSPLHF. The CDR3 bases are TGTGCCAGCAGCGCCTCTACTTCCTATAATTCACCCCTCCACTTT.